The 11 T cell receptor beta chains below all came from one sample that was sequenced in a study of identical twins. TCRdb used MiXCR to reprocess the 5' RACE reads, holding one entry per CDR3 protein. The sample shows 1.5 million to 2 million distinct CDR3 sequences, roughly 35% of them seen only once. The source material was cord blood. Receptors originate from a newborn girl in good health.

V is TRBV4-2 and J is TRBJ2-7; D is perhaps TRBD2 (6 bases). Trimming pared 4 bases from V and 5 bases from J, leaving 21 bases between. CDR1 and CDR2 from the germline V gene are LGHNA and YNFKEQ. CDR3 length: 16 residues. The CDR3 loop reads CASSLGVAEDGNEQYF. DNA for the CDR3: TGTGCCAGCAGCCTCGGGGTAGCGGAAGATGGCAACGAGCAGTACTTC.

The chain joins TRBV3-1 to TRBJ2-3; D is ambiguous. The V gene's germline CDR1 is LGHDT and CDR2 YNNKEL (reference sequence). V was clipped by 4 bases and J by 3 bases, with 14 bases between them. The CDR3 is 15 residues long. The CDR3 loop is CASSRSEIRTDTQYF. CDR3 nucleotide sequence: TGTGCCAGCAGCCGCTCCGAGATAAGGACAGATACGCAGTATTTT.

This clonotype was observed at least ten times. The chain links TRBV4-1 to TRBJ2-3; D unresolved. V was pared by 4 bases and J by 2 bases, with 7 bases between. This CDR3 is 13 amino acids long. Germline V gene data show CDR1 as MGHRA and CDR2 as YSYEKL. DNA for the CDR3: TGCGCCAGCAGCCGCAGTAACACAGATACGCAGTATTTT. Its translation is CASSRSNTDTQYF.

This clonotype was observed a handful of times. This sequence joins TRBV7-2 and TRBJ2-1; 8 bases line up with TRBD1. The CDR3 consists of 16 residues. The V segment lost 4 bases and the J segment 4 bases; nucleotides outside the gene matches: 9. Germline CDR1 is SGHTA and CDR2 is FQGNSA. The CDR3 coding sequence is TGTGCCAGCAGCTATTGGACAGGGTCGTCGTACAATGAGCAGTTCTTC. Amino acid sequence: CASSYWTGSSYNEQFF. The whole variable domain, remainder taken from reference TRBV7-2 and TRBJ2-1, is GAGVSQSPSNKVTEKGKDVELRCDPISGHTALYWYRQSLGQGLEFLIYFQGNSAPDKSGLPSDRFSAERTGGSVSTLTIQRTQQEDSAVYLCASSYWTGSSYNEQFFGPGTRLTVL.

The gene calls are TRBV20-1 and TRBJ2-2; D is uncertain. The germline gives CDR1 DFQATT, CDR2 SNEGSKA (reference sequence). The CDR3 sequence is 11 residues long. V lost 6 bases to trimming and J lost 3 bases, with 5 bases between them. The CDR3 DNA is TGCAGTGCCCCCCACACCGGGGAGCTGTTTTTT. This gives the protein CSAPHTGELFF.

The rearrangement uses TRBV28 and TRBJ2-4; D ambiguous. Germline values: CDR1 MDHEN, CDR2 SYDVKM. This CDR3 region has 16 residues. The V and J ends lost 6 bases and 14 bases respectively, with 29 bases between them. The CDR3 DNA reads as TGTGCCAGCAGCCCCACCCTCCACAGCTTCGGGCGAGCGAAGTACTTC. It encodes CASSPTLHSFGRAKYF.

This clonotype has a handful of counts. The J gene is TRBJ2-1, the V gene TRBV5-1, with TRBD2 as a possible D gene (6 bases). Per germline, CDR1 SGHRS and CDR2 YFSETQ. The CDR3 runs to 16 residues. Trimming left V 4 bases short and J 7 bases short, with 21 bases between. The DNA for the CDR3 is TGCGCCAGCAGCCGCACTAGCTCCCCTGGGTTTAATGAGCAGTTCTTC. Its protein product is CASSRTSSPGFNEQFF.

The J gene is TRBJ2-7, the V gene TRBV28, with 8 positions matching TRBD1. Germline CDR1 reads MDHEN; CDR2 reads SYDVKM. CDR3 size: 16 residues. V was clipped by 4 bases and J by 2 bases; unmatched bases: 10. The CDR3 loop is CASSSRRDRWTYEQYF. As DNA, the CDR3 is TGTGCCAGCAGTTCTCGTCGGGACAGGTGGACCTACGAGCAGTACTTC.

The chain is built from TRBV27 and TRBJ2-6; D possibly uses TRBD1 or TRBD2 (5 bases each). The germline gives CDR1 MNHEY, CDR2 SMNVEV (reference sequence). The CDR3 is 16 amino acids. V lost 3 bases, J lost 0 bases, and 9 bases lay in between. CDR3 bases: TGTGCCAGCAGTTTCGGGGCGTACTCTGGGGCCAACGTCCTGACTTTC. Amino acids: CASSFGAYSGANVLTF. Full variable domain (missing parts from reference TRBV27 and TRBJ2-6): EAQVTQNPRYLITVTGKKLTVTCSQNMNHEYMSWYRQDPGLGLRQIYYSMNVEVTDKGDVPEGYKVSRKEKRNFPLILESPSPNQTSLYFCASSFGAYSGANVLTFGAGSRLTVL.

In its sample, this clonotype was seen a few times. CDR3 in amino acids: CASSEGTGPAYEQYF. Written as DNA, the CDR3 is TGTGCCAGCAGCGAGGGGACAGGGCCTGCCTACGAGCAGTACTTC. The chain links TRBV9 to TRBJ2-7; 9 bases align to TRBD1. V was pared by 3 bases and J by 2 bases, with 6 bases of the junction left unmatched. This CDR3 is built from 15 residues. Germline CDR1 is SGDLS and CDR2 is YYNGEE.

In its sample, this clonotype was seen many times. The chain joins TRBV3-1 to TRBJ2-7; D uncertain. The CDR3 is 15 residues long. Between the trimmed V and J ends, which lost 0 bases and 0 bases, there was a span of 9 bases. Germline values: CDR1 LGHDT, CDR2 YNNKEL (reference sequence). The chain's CDR3 is CASSQETSSSYEQYF. DNA for the CDR3: TGTGCCAGCAGCCAAGAAACCTCTAGCTCCTACGAGCAGTACTTC.